This entry lists 8 T cell receptor beta chains sequenced from one sample in a study of technical replicates of blood from a handful of donors. The assay was immunoSEQ multiplex PCR, and TCRdb's table has in-frame clones only and misses some. This repertoire shows 70,000 to 85,000 clones, approximately 92% found once; its top ten account for roughly 0.36%. The sample taken for sequencing was T cells isolated from PBMCs. The receptors stem from a human donor in good health.

V and J are TRBV6-6 and TRBJ2-7, with D possibly being TRBD1 (5 bases). V lost 5 bases and J lost 2, with 19 bases in between. The CDR3 consists of 16 residues. Per germline, CDR1 MNHNY and CDR2 SVGAGI (reference sequence). The CDR3 nucleotides are TGTGCCAGCAGTGCCCCACCGGAAGGGGTTGCCTACGAGCAGTACTTC. Protein sequence: CASSAPPEGVAYEQYF.

The V and J genes are TRBV19 and TRBJ2-5, with a possible D match to TRBD2 (6 bases). TRBJ2-7 explains the end of the DNA better; the J call may be wrong. CDR3 length: 14 amino acids. Per germline, CDR1 LNHDA and CDR2 SQIVND (reference sequence). CDR3: CASSIGGVGYEQYF. CDR3 in DNA: TGTGCCAGTAGTATCGGGGGAGTAGGCTACGAGCAGTACTTC.

The chain uses TRBV4-3 and TRBJ2-1; 12 positions match TRBD2. The CDR3 extends over 15 amino acids. Germline V gene lookup returns CDR1 LGHNA and CDR2 YSLEER. Unmatched junction bases numbered 8, after V lost 4 bases and J lost 10 bases. For the CDR3, the DNA is TGCGCCAGCAGCCTTCTAGCGGGAGGGCGGGGGGAGCAGTTCTTC. Protein: CASSLLAGGRGEQFF.

The gene calls are TRBV28 and TRBJ1-5; tentatively, D is TRBD1 (5 bases). CDR1 and CDR2 (germline): MDHEN, SYDVKM. The CDR3 length is 14 residues. With 5 bases removed from V and 9 bases from J, the gap between germline ends came to 17 bases. The CDR3 DNA is TGTGCCAGCAGTGACCCATCAGGGATCTGGCCCCAGCATTTT. Protein sequence: CASSDPSGIWPQHF.

The chain carries TRBV9 and TRBJ2-3; the D gene is possibly TRBD2 (6 bases). The CDR3 consists of 12 residues. The V gene lost 6 bases and the J gene lost 6 bases, with 11 bases spanning the gap. Germline lookup yields CDR1 SGDLS and CDR2 YYNGEE. The CDR3 protein is CASTQGGDTQYF. CDR3 DNA: TGTGCCAGCACCCAGGGAGGTGATACGCAGTATTTT.

The chain couples TRBV7-9 to TRBJ2-5; 12 positions match TRBD2. The CDR3 runs to 18 residues. V trimming: 1 base; J trimming: 4 bases; junction bases outside the gene matches: 10. Germline assignment: CDR1 SEHNR and CDR2 FQNEAQ (reference sequence). In nucleotides, the CDR3 is TGTGCCAGCAGCTTAGGGACTAGCGGGACGAAAGGCCGAGAGACCCAGTACTTC. It specifies CASSLGTSGTKGRETQYF.

The CDR3 sequence: CASSALQGAEAFF. In nucleotides, the CDR3 is TGTGCCAGCAGTGCTTTACAGGGGGCTGAAGCTTTCTTT. The chain recombines TRBV6-1 with TRBJ1-1; TRBD1 matches at 8 bases. Trimming took 4 bases from V and 6 from J; bases not matched to a gene: 4. Germline lookup yields CDR1 MNHNS and CDR2 SASEGT. The CDR3 totals 13 residues.

This clone was seen more than once but under ten times. The chain is built from TRBV9 and TRBJ1-1; unclear D gene. Looked up from germline, CDR1 is SGDLS and CDR2 is YYNGEE. Trimming shortened V by 4 bases and J by 0 bases, and 13 bases separated the two germline ends. The CDR3 contains 15 residues. As DNA, the CDR3 is TGTGCCAGCAGCCCGAGGCACACTATGAACACTGAAGCTTTCTTT. It encodes CASSPRHTMNTEAFF.